This TCR beta chain was observed in a study of CD8+ T cells in alopecia areata. Regarding the study as a whole: Whereas mice showed it more clearly, TCR sharing across patients was murkier, possibly because of HLA. Scalp clonality and expanded CD8+ clones among the top 100 were significantly decreased by tofacitinib.

The CDR3 runs to 12 residues. Trimming removed 9 bases from V and 1 base from J, with 9 bases in between. Per the germline V gene, CDR1 is MGHDK and CDR2 is SYGVNS. Remarks on this clone: Antigen: not known. This same CDR3 is encoded by further DNA sequences in the sample.

Indicated treatment: oral pan-JAK inhibitor, 5-10 mg twice daily. Individuals with alopecia areata gave both lesional scalp punch biopsies and peripheral blood for collection. After isolation, RNA underwent reverse transcription to generate cDNA as the sequencing template. TCRdb's copy holds only in-frame clones and misses some; the assay was immunoSEQ multiplex PCR. The sample includes 170,000 or so clones, roughly 50% seen only once; the top ten take 11%. The sequenced sample was CD8+ T cells sorted from blood, obtained at week 24, from a patient treated with tofacitinib. V and J are TRBV25-1 and TRBJ1-1, with D maybe TRBD1 (5 bases). This TCR came from a human donor with alopecia areata. CDR3 loop: CASSDRNTEAFF. The CDR3 DNA reads TGTGCCAGTAGCGACAGGAACACTGAAGCTTTCTTT.